The present T cell receptor beta chain was sequenced within a study of TIL therapy for anti-PD-1-resistant metastatic lung cancer. Time point of the sample: pre-treatment sample, taken before nivolumab and TIL therapy. Enrollment ran from late 2017 to early 2020. From germline, CDR1 is MGHRA and CDR2 YSYEKL. V shed 0 bases and J 0 bases; nucleotides not matched to a gene: 8. The CDR3 is made up of 19 amino acids. This was the immunoSEQ v3 assay. Produced via immunoSEQ multiplex PCR; TCRdb's table is partial and in-frame only. This repertoire shows around 21,000 clones, just over 70% found once; its top ten account for approximately 2%.

This TCR came from a person aged 30 to 80 with non-small cell lung cancer. The sequenced sample was blood, obtained at baseline. V is TRBV4-1 and J is TRBJ1-6; 7 bases agree with TRBD1. The CDR3 loop is CASSQDKGASSSYNSPLHF. CDR3 bases: TGCGCCAGCAGCCAAGATAAGGGGGCCTCTAGCTCCTATAATTCACCCCTCCACTTT.